A single sample gave rise to the 12 T cell receptor beta chains below, sequenced in a study of tumor-infiltrating lymphocytes in primary liver carcinoma. Unsorted bulk tissue (roughly 19-30 mg) underwent RNA and DNA co-extraction. The authors made TCR beta cDNA from approximately 490 ng total RNA with a constant-region primer. TCR beta libraries came from three nested multiplex PCR rounds using slightly modified ARM-PCR. For roughly 10 cycles apiece, the opening two PCR rounds ran with TRBV1-TRBV30 forward primers and a C-beta reverse primer. One entry per CDR3 protein, called by TCRdb with MiXCR from the multiplex PCR reads. The top ten clones hold about 20% of a sample with 100,000 to 120,000 distinct CDR3 sequences, roughly four fifths of them seen once. The sequencing input was liver tumor tissue from sampling region 3. As for subset: tumor region T3, left-lateral pole. Receptor source: a man aged 40-49 years with primary liver carcinoma and hepatitis B virus infection.

Worth noting for this clonotype: One junction end does not reproduce the germline sequence, and a read error may be involved. The rearrangement links TRBV11-1 to TRBJ2-5, with TRBD2 matching 10 bases. The V gene's germline CDR1 is SGHAT and CDR2 FQDESV (reference sequence). The CDR3 is 15 residues long. CDR3 bases: TGTGTCAGCACCCTCACGGGACTAGCGAGAGAGAGCCAGTACTTC. Translation: CVSTLTGLARESQYF.

This clonotype is judged medium-sized. The rearrangement uses TRBV28 and TRBJ2-5; TRBD1 might be the D (6 bases). The CDR3 runs to 13 residues. Germline V gene data show CDR1 as MDHEN and CDR2 as SYDVKM. Trimming left V 6 bases short and J 4 bases short, with 12 bases between. CDR3 nucleotide sequence: TGTGCCAGCAGAAAACAGGGTCCAGAGACCCAGTACTTC. Protein sequence: CASRKQGPETQYF.

In this sample, this clonotype turned up many times. This chain connects TRBV12-3 or TRBV12-4 to TRBJ2-3, with D possibly being TRBD1 (5 bases). The germline V and J ends were trimmed by 6 bases and 0 bases, with 16 bases remaining between them. This CDR3 has 16 residues. CDR3 protein: CASRSGHTPSTDTQYF. The CDR3 DNA sequence: TGTGCCAGCAGGTCAGGACACACGCCAAGCACAGATACGCAGTATTTT.

The table lists this clonotype with a count of one. Compared with germline, one end of the junction differs, possibly owing to a read error. The rearrangement uses TRBV30 and TRBJ2-2; D is perhaps TRBD2 (5 bases). The CDR3 is 14 amino acids. Germline CDR1 GTSNPN, CDR2 SVGIG (reference sequence). Written as DNA, the CDR3 is TGTCCCTGGAAAACGGTGGGGAATACCGGGGAGCTATTTTTT. It yields the protein CPWKTVGNTGELFF.

The chain is built from TRBV5-4 and TRBJ2-7; D unresolved. Germline V gives CDR1 SGHNT, CDR2 YYREEE (reference sequence). The V gene lost 4 bases and the J gene lost 0 bases, with 11 bases spanning the gap. This CDR3 is built from 14 residues. This CDR3 reads CASSVAGISYEQYF. DNA for the CDR3: TGTGCCAGCAGCGTGGCCGGTATCTCCTACGAGCAGTACTTC.

Of note for this clonotype: One base away lies a much larger clone, so this may be a sequencing read error. This likely comes from a read error, as the CDR3 has no conserved phenylalanine or tryptophan at its end. The chain is built from TRBV19 and TRBJ1-1, with a possible D match to TRBD1 (5 bases). The CDR3 loop spans 15 amino acids. V lost 6 bases and J 4 bases, leaving 18 bases between the germline ends. The V gene's germline CDR1 is LNHDA and CDR2 SQIVND (reference sequence). CDR3 protein: CASRSEFRGRTEAFY. CDR3 DNA: TGTGCCAGTAGATCTGAGTTTAGGGGTCGCACTGAAGCTTTCTAT.

Notes on this clonotype: The junction does not match germline at one end; this may be a read error. The J gene is TRBJ2-5, the V gene TRBV5-5; weak D call: TRBD2 (6 bases). The CDR3 extends over 14 amino acids. Germline CDR1 reads SGHKS; CDR2 reads YYEKEE (reference sequence). The CDR3: CASGSKTRVEAQYF. DNA of the CDR3: TGTGCCAGCGGCTCGAAGACTAGGGTAGAGGCCCAGTACTTC.

The chain joins TRBV6-5 to TRBJ2-3, with D uncertain. The CDR3 extends over 13 amino acids. The germline gives CDR1 MNHEY, CDR2 SVGAGI. Trimming removed 6 bases from V and 9 bases from J, with 16 bases in between. CDR3 sequence (DNA): TGTGCCAGCAGAACCCCGGGCCCCAACACGCAGTATTTT. Translated, it gives CASRTPGPNTQYF.

This chain joins TRBV6-2 or TRBV6-3 and TRBJ2-7; 9 bases map to TRBD2. This CDR3 has 15 amino acids. After removal of 10 bases from V and 7 bases from J, the junction contained 17 bases not matched to a gene. Germline V lookup: CDR1 MNHEY, CDR2 SVGEGT. The CDR3 bases are TGTGCCAACAGCACTCCGACTAGCGGAGAGTATGAGCAGTACTTC. Protein sequence: CANSTPTSGEYEQYF.

A remark on this clonotype: The junction does not match germline at one end; this may be a read error. The J gene is TRBJ1-1, the V gene TRBV6-6, with D possibly matching TRBD1 (6 bases). The CDR3 sequence is 13 residues long. Germline CDR1 and CDR2: MNHNY and SVGAGI (reference sequence). CDR3 DNA: TGTGCCAGCAGCATAGGGGGGACTACTAAAGCTTTTTTT. This codes for CASSIGGTTKAFF.

This clonotype was observed a single time. This chain links TRBV29-1 with TRBJ2-7, with 14 bases aligning to TRBD2. V trimming: 6 bases; J trimming: 4 bases; junction bases outside the gene matches: 5. The CDR3 totals 14 residues. CDR1 and CDR2 (germline): SQVTM, ANQGSEA. CDR3 residues: CSVQGLAGDYEQYF. The CDR3 DNA is TGCAGCGTCCAGGGACTAGCGGGAGATTACGAGCAGTACTTC.

A remark on this clonotype: Germline and junction disagree at one end, which may indicate a read error. J is TRBJ2-3 and V is TRBV29-1; D perhaps matches TRBD2 (5 bases). CDR3 length: 11 amino acids. Per germline, CDR1 SQVTM and CDR2 ANQGSEA. CDR3 sequence: CSVEDGVAQFF. The CDR3 nucleotides are TGCAGTGTTGAAGATGGGGTAGCGCAGTTTTTT.